This TCR beta chain stems from a study of blood T cell repertoires in COVID-19. The overall study: Material from acute and convalescent COVID-19 was sourced from the United States, Italy and Spain. From T cells, B-cell-depleted T cells, or PBMCs came the material, which was cDNA or gDNA.

The germline V and J ends were trimmed by 4 bases and 0 bases, with 6 bases remaining between them. The CDR3 has 13 amino acids. The assay was immunoSEQ multiplex PCR, and TCRdb's table has in-frame clones only and misses some. The data contain a few hundred thousand clones, around 86% of them singletons. The sequenced sample consisted of peripheral blood. This TCR was recovered from a man over 45 with active or convalescent COVID-19. The chain recombines TRBV12-3 or TRBV12-4 with TRBJ1-1; D is uncertain. CDR3 coding DNA: TGTGCCAGCAGTTCACAAATGAACACTGAAGCTTTCTTT. It specifies CASSSQMNTEAFF.